A selection of T cell receptor beta chains follows, all from one sample in a study of shared clonotypes between healthy human individuals. Sequenced by immunoSEQ multiplex PCR; TCRdb stores in-frame clones only, minus some. In the table there are about 1.5 million clones, roughly 98% of which are singletons. Sequencing input: naive CD4+ T cells sorted from blood. These receptor sequences come from a man aged 25 to 40 in good health. Both conserved end residues are part of each CDR3. The order of the fields is D gene, J gene, clone size, V gene, CDR3 DNA, CDR3 protein. D genes are given only for firm matches. Only part of the rows carry a size: once, few, many, or a class if the clone is expanded.

d_call: NA; j_call: TRBJ2-5; clone_size: once; v_call: TRBV5-8; cdr3_nt: TGTGCCAGCAGCTGGAGCCGGAGGGAGACCCAGTACTTC; cdr3_aa: CASSWSRRETQYF
d_call: NA; j_call: TRBJ2-7; clone_size: NA; v_call: TRBV19; cdr3_nt: TGTGCCAGTAGGGAGGGGGTCTCGGAGTACTTC; cdr3_aa: CASREGVSEYF
d_call: NA; j_call: TRBJ2-1; clone_size: once; v_call: TRBV4-3; cdr3_nt: TGCGCCAGCAGCCAAGTCCGGTTCAGCTCCTACAATGAGCAGTTCTTC; cdr3_aa: CASSQVRFSSYNEQFF
d_call: NA; j_call: TRBJ2-2; clone_size: once; v_call: TRBV6-4; cdr3_nt: TGTGCCAGCAGTCCTAGCTTAACCGGGGAGCTGTTTTTT; cdr3_aa: CASSPSLTGELFF
d_call: NA; j_call: TRBJ2-5; clone_size: NA; v_call: TRBV4-1; cdr3_nt: TGCGCCAGCAGCCAAAGGACGTCGTCAAGAGAGGCCCAGTACTTC; cdr3_aa: CASSQRTSSREAQYF
d_call: TRBD1; j_call: TRBJ1-2; clone_size: NA; v_call: TRBV9; cdr3_nt: TGTGCCAGCAGCTTCCGGACAGGGCTGGATGGCTACACCTTC; cdr3_aa: CASSFRTGLDGYTF
d_call: NA; j_call: TRBJ1-5; clone_size: NA; v_call: TRBV19; cdr3_nt: TGTGCCAGGGTGGGGCCAGAGGGCAATCAGCCCCAGCATTTT; cdr3_aa: CARVGPEGNQPQHF
d_call: NA; j_call: TRBJ2-1; clone_size: NA; v_call: TRBV18; cdr3_nt: TGTGCCAGCTCAGATGGGGGATTTCAGAATGAGCAGTTCTTC; cdr3_aa: CASSDGGFQNEQFF
d_call: NA; j_call: TRBJ2-3; clone_size: NA; v_call: TRBV5-4; cdr3_nt: TGTGCCAGCAGCTTCGGGGCAACTAGCACAGATACGCAGTATTTT; cdr3_aa: CASSFGATSTDTQYF
d_call: TRBD2; j_call: TRBJ2-1; clone_size: NA; v_call: TRBV5-4; cdr3_nt: TGTGCCAGCAGGGGAAGAGCGGGAGTTACGCAGTTCTTC; cdr3_aa: CASRGRAGVTQFF
d_call: NA; j_call: TRBJ2-5; clone_size: NA; v_call: TRBV30; cdr3_nt: TGTGCCCAATCCTTGGGGGCTCAAGAGACCCAGTACTTC; cdr3_aa: CAQSLGAQETQYF
d_call: NA; j_call: TRBJ2-1; clone_size: NA; v_call: TRBV7-6; cdr3_nt: TGTGCCAGCAGCTTACAGGGTAATGAGCAGTTCTTC; cdr3_aa: CASSLQGNEQFF
d_call: TRBD1; j_call: TRBJ2-2; clone_size: NA; v_call: TRBV23-1; cdr3_nt: TGCGCCAGCAGTTACCGGGACAGGGGATTCATGTACACCGGGGAGCTGTTTTTT; cdr3_aa: CASSYRDRGFMYTGELFF
d_call: NA; j_call: TRBJ2-7; clone_size: NA; v_call: TRBV18; cdr3_nt: TGTGCCAGCTCACAGGGACCCACCTACGAGCAGTACTTC; cdr3_aa: CASSQGPTYEQYF
d_call: TRBD2; j_call: TRBJ2-1; clone_size: once; v_call: TRBV6-6; cdr3_nt: TGTGCCAGCAGTTACTCGACCACCGGGGGGTACAATGAGCAGTTCTTC; cdr3_aa: CASSYSTTGGYNEQFF
d_call: NA; j_call: TRBJ2-7; clone_size: NA; v_call: TRBV28; cdr3_nt: TGTGCCAGCAGTTCCCCGTCCTACTACGAGCAGTACTTC; cdr3_aa: CASSSPSYYEQYF
d_call: NA; j_call: TRBJ1-5; clone_size: NA; v_call: TRBV19; cdr3_nt: TGTGCCAGTAGTAAAGGGGTCCAGCCCCAGCATTTT; cdr3_aa: CASSKGVQPQHF
d_call: TRBD2; j_call: TRBJ2-1; clone_size: NA; v_call: TRBV9; cdr3_nt: TGTGCCAGCAGCGTAGTGGCTAGCGGCTACAATGAGCAGTTCTTC; cdr3_aa: CASSVVASGYNEQFF
d_call: NA; j_call: TRBJ2-7; clone_size: once; v_call: TRBV27; cdr3_nt: TGTGCCAGCTTCTTACTGGACAGACTCTACGAGCAGTACTTC; cdr3_aa: CASFLLDRLYEQYF
d_call: NA; j_call: TRBJ2-5; clone_size: NA; v_call: TRBV27; cdr3_nt: TGTGCCAGCAGTACAAAGGCGGAACAAGAGACCCAGTACTTC; cdr3_aa: CASSTKAEQETQYF
d_call: TRBD2; j_call: TRBJ2-7; clone_size: few; v_call: TRBV4-1; cdr3_nt: TGCGCCAGCAGCCAAGGACTAGCGGGAGTCTACGAGCAGTACTTC; cdr3_aa: CASSQGLAGVYEQYF
d_call: TRBD1; j_call: TRBJ2-4; clone_size: NA; v_call: TRBV5-1; cdr3_nt: TGCGCCAGCAGCAAGGACAGGGGAAACATTCAGTACTTC; cdr3_aa: CASSKDRGNIQYF
d_call: NA; j_call: TRBJ1-6; clone_size: NA; v_call: TRBV11-2; cdr3_nt: TGTGCCAGCAGCTATCGGGGTTCACCCCTCCACTTT; cdr3_aa: CASSYRGSPLHF
d_call: NA; j_call: TRBJ2-1; clone_size: NA; v_call: TRBV6-1; cdr3_nt: TGTGCCAGCACTGGGGGAGCGGCCCTCAATGAGCAGTTCTTC; cdr3_aa: CASTGGAALNEQFF
d_call: NA; j_call: TRBJ1-2; clone_size: NA; v_call: TRBV28; cdr3_nt: TGTGCCAGCAGTTTATCGGAAACGGGGGACATAAATGGCTACACCTTC; cdr3_aa: CASSLSETGDINGYTF
d_call: NA; j_call: TRBJ1-5; clone_size: NA; v_call: TRBV6-1; cdr3_nt: TGTGCCAGCAGTGACTTCAGGGTCGCCAATCAGCCCCAGCATTTT; cdr3_aa: CASSDFRVANQPQHF
d_call: TRBD2; j_call: TRBJ2-1; clone_size: NA; v_call: TRBV19; cdr3_nt: TGTGCCAGTCATGACAGAAAAAAAGCGGGAGGATCAAACAATGAGCAGTTCTTC; cdr3_aa: CASHDRKKAGGSNNEQFF
d_call: TRBD1; j_call: TRBJ2-7; clone_size: NA; v_call: TRBV11-2; cdr3_nt: TGTGCCAGCAGCTTGGACAGGGGCAACGAGCAGTACTTC; cdr3_aa: CASSLDRGNEQYF